This TCR beta chain was obtained from a study of T cells in localized non-small cell lung cancer. Study-level findings and limits: Uninvolved adjacent lung had more T cell clonality than any other tissue, topping tumor. Tumor samples were not multi-region, leaving intratumor heterogeneity unexcluded.

Repertoires were generated with immunoSEQ multiplex PCR, while TCRdb's copy carries only in-frame clones and drops some. The data hold about 62,000 clones, with 75% to 85% observed a single time. Germline V gene lookup returns CDR1 MDHEN and CDR2 SYDVKM. The CDR3 loop spans 13 amino acids. Trimming left V 3 bases short and J 2 bases short, with 7 bases between. On this clone itself: Its target is unknown.

The chain carries TRBV28 and TRBJ2-5; D uncertain. The sequence came from a man aged 40 to 70 with stage II lung adenocarcinoma. This specimen consisted of PBMCs, obtained before any cancer treatment. The CDR3: CASSLAEQETQYF. The CDR3 coding sequence is TGTGCCAGCAGTTTGGCCGAACAAGAGACCCAGTACTTC.